The 6 T cell receptor beta chains given below trace back to one sample, sequenced in a study of vaccination and CD4 T cells after COVID-19. Specified treatment: approximately nine-day PBMC culture with coronavirus spike peptide pools or control peptides (ViraFEST assay). The Oncomine TCR Beta short-read assay was what sequenced the DNA obtained from cultured CD4+ T cells. From the PCR reads, TCRdb called clonotypes with MiXCR, one entry per CDR3 protein. The table records about 22,000 distinct CDR3 sequences, approximately 38% of them present only once. These TCRs' antigens remain unknown. Sequencing was performed on CD4+ T cells from blood, cultured in vitro, taken before SARS-CoV-2 vaccination. The receptors were gathered from a human donor who had recovered from COVID-19.

CDR3: CASTQDSYGYTF. Written as DNA, the CDR3 is TGTGCCAGCACCCAGGACAGCTATGGCTACACCTTC. The rearrangement links TRBV6-1 to TRBJ1-2; D might be TRBD1 (6 bases). The CDR3 contains 12 residues. V lost 7 bases, J lost 4 bases, and 10 bases lay in between. Germline lookup yields CDR1 MNHNS and CDR2 SASEGT.

The chain couples TRBV6-2 or TRBV6-3 to TRBJ2-7, with a weak D call TRBD2 (6 bases). Per germline, CDR1 MNHEY and CDR2 SVGEGT. This CDR3 is built from 16 residues. V gave up 4 bases and J gave up 2 bases, with 18 bases separating them. CDR3 nucleotides: TGTGCCAGCAGTTCAGCTGGTGGTAGCGGTACCTACGAGCAGTACTTC. The encoded protein is CASSSAGGSGTYEQYF.

The rearrangement uses TRBV28 and TRBJ2-7, with D perhaps TRBD2 (5 bases). Trimming pared 5 bases from V and 7 bases from J, leaving 18 bases between. The CDR3 is made up of 14 amino acids. Germline CDR1 and CDR2: MDHEN and SYDVKM. CDR3 DNA: TGTGCCAGCAGTAGGACCGGGGTATTAAGTGAGCAGTACTTC. This codes for CASSRTGVLSEQYF.

The rearrangement uses TRBV2 and TRBJ2-3; D remains unclear. Germline-derived CDR1 and CDR2 are SNHLY and FYNNEI. The V end lost 4 bases, the J end lost 0 bases, and 8 bases lay between the germline ends. The CDR3 covers 14 residues. The CDR3 sequence is CASSVGLSTDTQYF. CDR3 sequence (DNA): TGTGCCAGCAGTGTTGGCCTTAGCACAGATACGCAGTATTTT.

The chain has TRBV7-2 and TRBJ2-3; TRBD2 agrees at 7 bases. The trim removed 3 bases at V and 4 bases at J, leaving 7 bases unmatched. Germline lookup yields CDR1 SGHTA and CDR2 FQGNSA. The CDR3 totals 15 residues. CDR3 DNA sequence: TGTGCCAGCAGCTTGGTGGCGGGGGTTTCAGATACGCAGTATTTT. It specifies CASSLVAGVSDTQYF.

The chain joins TRBV4-1 to TRBJ2-1, with TRBD1 matching 8 bases. Trimming removed 1 base from V and 2 bases from J; junction bases left unmatched: 4. The germline CDR1 and CDR2 sequences are MGHRA and YSYEKL. This CDR3 comprises 16 residues. The CDR3 reads CASSQATGVTYNEQFF. The CDR3 nucleotides are TGCGCCAGCAGCCAAGCGACAGGGGTGACCTACAATGAGCAGTTCTTC.